These 20 T cell receptor beta chains came from one sample sequenced in a study of cytomegalovirus exposure and HLA in healthy donors. 13 Jbeta primers and 60 Vbeta primers were used for the PCR. Some clones are missing from TCRdb's copy, which holds only in-frame ones; the method was immunoSEQ multiplex PCR. The data hold roughly 120,000 clones, with 75% to 90% observed a single time. Sequencing was done on a sample of PBMCs. The receptors derive from a man in his thirties or forties in good health and CMV-seronegative.

The V and J genes are TRBV11-2 and TRBJ1-4; TRBD1 agrees at 11 bases. CDR1 and CDR2 (germline): SGHAT, FQNNGV. V was pared by 4 bases and J by 5 bases, with 3 bases of the junction left unmatched. The CDR3 contains 15 residues. The CDR3 DNA follows: TGTGCCAGCAGCTCGTGGACAGGGGGCAATGAAAAACTGTTTTTT. As protein: CASSSWTGGNEKLFF.

The chain uses TRBV7-2 and TRBJ1-3; a possible D gene is TRBD1 (6 bases). The CDR3 has 14 amino acids. Germline loops: CDR1 SGHTA, CDR2 FQGNSA. Between the trimmed V and J ends, which lost 0 bases and 5 bases, there was a span of 8 bases. In DNA form, the CDR3 reads TGTGCCAGCAGCTTAGCGCAGGGGCGAAACACCATATATTTT. This sequence encodes CASSLAQGRNTIYF.

The chain employs TRBV9 and TRBJ2-7, with 7 bases aligning to TRBD2. The germline gives CDR1 SGDLS, CDR2 YYNGEE. The length of the CDR3 is 15 residues. Germline trimming cut 0 bases from V and 2 bases from J; bases unmatched to any gene: 5. The chain's CDR3 is CASSVGSSGAYEQYF. As DNA, the CDR3 is TGTGCCAGCAGCGTAGGCTCTAGCGGAGCCTACGAGCAGTACTTC.

The genes are TRBV6-1 and TRBJ2-1; 9 bases align to TRBD2. The V and J ends lost 6 bases and 0 bases, in that order; junction bases with no gene match: 3. Per germline, CDR1 MNHNS and CDR2 SASEGT. This CDR3 contains 15 residues. The CDR3 DNA reads TGTGCCAGCAGGCTAGCGGGAAGCTCCTACAATGAGCAGTTCTTC. It specifies CASRLAGSSYNEQFF.

The V call is TRBV7-8, the J call TRBJ2-2; D might be TRBD1 (6 bases). Trimming pared 5 bases from V and 5 bases from J, leaving 9 bases between. The CDR3 is made up of 13 amino acids. Germline-derived CDR1 and CDR2 are SGHVS and FQNEAQ. CDR3: CASSPQGTGELFF. CDR3 coding DNA: TGTGCCAGCAGCCCCCAGGGGACCGGGGAGCTGTTTTTT.

The J gene is TRBJ1-1, the V gene TRBV4-3; the D gene is possibly TRBD1 (5 bases). The CDR3 runs to 14 residues. Germline V gene sequence: CDR1 LGHNA, CDR2 YSLEER. V lost 0 bases and J lost 7, with 12 bases in between. The CDR3 DNA reads as TGCGCCAGCAGCCAAGAAAGTATCGGGGGTGAAGCTTTCTTT. Its protein product is CASSQESIGGEAFF.

The rearrangement joins TRBV9 to TRBJ1-5; D remains unclear. Germline values: CDR1 SGDLS, CDR2 YYNGEE. The CDR3 extends over 15 amino acids. Trimming shortened V by 1 base and J by 2 bases, and 10 bases separated the two germline ends. DNA for the CDR3: TGTGCCAGCAGCGTATCCGGCAGCGGCAATCAGCCCCAGCATTTT. This gives the protein CASSVSGSGNQPQHF. Supplemented by reference TRBV9 and TRBJ1-5, the full variable domain reads DSGVTQTPKHLITATGQRVTLRCSPRSGDLSVYWYQQSLDQGLQFLIQYYNGEERAKGNILERFSAQQFPDLHSELNLSSLELGDSALYFCASSVSGSGNQPQHFGDGTRLSIL.

The chain employs TRBV28 and TRBJ2-7, with D perhaps TRBD2 (6 bases). Trimming shortened V by 5 bases and J by 6 bases, and 17 bases separated the two germline ends. Per germline, CDR1 MDHEN and CDR2 SYDVKM. This CDR3 has 14 amino acids. The CDR3 DNA reads TGTGCCAGCAGTCCCCCGGGTCGGGAGCTCGAGCAGTACTTC. It is translated as CASSPPGRELEQYF.

This chain connects TRBV7-2 to TRBJ2-5; a weak D match, TRBD2 (6 bases). The J call may be faulty, since TRBJ2-7 better matches the DNA end. CDR1 and CDR2 (germline): SGHTA, FQGNSA. This CDR3 has 15 residues. CDR3 DNA sequence: TGTGCCAGCAGCTTAGTCCCGGGAGATGTCAACGAGCAGTACTTC. This gives the protein CASSLVPGDVNEQYF.

This rearrangement joins TRBV4-2 to TRBJ2-1, with 7 bases identical to TRBD2. Germline CDR1 reads LGHNA; CDR2 reads YNFKEQ. Unmatched junction bases numbered 14, after V lost 1 base and J lost 8 bases. The CDR3 runs to 17 residues. The CDR3 sequence is CASSQGSAGFVVHEQFF. In nucleotides, the CDR3 is TGTGCCAGCAGCCAAGGCTCAGCGGGATTTGTCGTTCATGAGCAGTTCTTC.

This chain uses TRBV14 with TRBJ1-2; D not certain. This CDR3 spans 13 amino acids. Trimming took 3 bases from V and 0 from J, leaving 5 bases between them. CDR1 and CDR2 from the germline V gene are SGHDN and FVKESK. The CDR3 loop is CASSHPANYGYTF. In nucleotides, the CDR3 is TGTGCCAGCAGCCACCCAGCTAACTATGGCTACACCTTC.

This chain links TRBV21-1 with TRBJ1-1; the table calls TRBD1, which could not be checked here. TRBV21-1 corresponds to a pseudogene. This CDR3 has 14 amino acids. CDR3 sequence reads: CASSEETANTEAFF. In DNA form, the CDR3 reads TGTGCCAGCAGCGAGGAGACAGCGAACACTGAAGCTTTCTTT.

The chain employs TRBV7-8 and TRBJ2-5, with 9 positions matching TRBD1. The J call is doubtful: the DNA matches TRBJ2-7 better. The germline V gene has CDR1 SGHVS and CDR2 FQNEAQ. CDR3 length: 15 amino acids. In nucleotides, the CDR3 is TGTGCCAGCAGCTTAGGGGACAGGGTCAAAAACGAGCAGTACTTC. This translates into CASSLGDRVKNEQYF.

This chain joins TRBV5-1 and TRBJ2-1, with 9 positions matching TRBD2. From germline, CDR1 is SGHRS and CDR2 YFSETQ. The junction had 5 bases not matched to a gene; V was cut back by 4 bases and J by 3 bases. The CDR3 totals 15 residues. DNA for the CDR3: TGCGCCAGCAGCATGACTAGCGGAAACTACAATGAGCAGTTCTTC. This sequence encodes CASSMTSGNYNEQFF. Based on the CDR3 plus reference TRBV5-1 and TRBJ2-1, the full variable domain is KAGVTQTPRYLIKTRGQQVTLSCSPISGHRSVSWYQQTPGQGLQFLFEYFSETQRNKGNFPGRFSGRQFSNSRSEMNVSTLELGDSALYLCASSMTSGNYNEQFFGPGTRLTVL.

This chain connects TRBV7-9 to TRBJ2-2, with 8 bases fitting TRBD1. The junction had 9 bases not matched to a gene; V was cut back by 1 base and J by 5 bases. Germline V gene data show CDR1 as SEHNR and CDR2 as FQNEAQ (reference sequence). The CDR3 has 17 residues. The CDR3 loop reads CASSLGPDRVSTGELFF. The CDR3 bases are TGTGCCAGCAGCTTAGGCCCGGACAGGGTCTCGACCGGGGAGCTGTTTTTT.

J is TRBJ1-1 and V is TRBV11-3, with TRBD1 matching 7 bases. V trimming: 1 base; J trimming: 3 bases; junction bases outside the gene matches: 8. The CDR3 spans 16 residues. Germline CDR1 reads SGHNT; CDR2 reads YENEEA. This CDR3 is CASSLGGRQGDTEAFF. The CDR3, as DNA: TGTGCCAGCAGCTTAGGCGGGCGGCAGGGGGACACTGAAGCTTTCTTT.

CDR3 sequence: CASTRTVMPYNEQFF. For the CDR3, the DNA is TGTGCCAGCACCCGGACAGTAATGCCATACAATGAGCAGTTCTTC. This chain joins TRBV28 and TRBJ2-1, with D maybe TRBD1 (6 bases). There are 15 residues in the CDR3. V gave up 7 bases and J gave up 4 bases, with 17 bases separating them. From germline, CDR1 is MDHEN and CDR2 SYDVKM.

The chain couples TRBV15 to TRBJ2-7, with 7 nucleotides matching TRBD2. The ends lost 4 bases at V and 0 bases at J; junction bases unmatched: 6. The CDR3 sequence is 15 residues long. Germline assignment: CDR1 LNHNV and CDR2 YYDKDF (reference sequence). This chain's CDR3 is CATSKEAGFSYEQYF. CDR3 nucleotide sequence: TGTGCCACCAGCAAGGAAGCGGGATTCTCCTACGAGCAGTACTTC.

This sequence joins TRBV25-1 and TRBJ2-2, with D perhaps TRBD1 (5 bases). Germline CDR1 reads MGHDK; CDR2 reads SYGVNS. The CDR3 runs to 15 residues. V was cut by 5 bases and J by 5 bases, with 15 bases left in between. CDR3 amino acids: CASSRGGVGTGELFF. The CDR3, as DNA: TGTGCCAGCAGTAGGGGTGGGGTTGGGACCGGGGAGCTGTTTTTT.

CDR3 protein: CASSQEWSGTNNEQFF. The CDR3 DNA is TGCGCCAGCAGCCAGGAGTGGTCCGGGACAAACAATGAGCAGTTCTTC. This rearrangement joins TRBV4-1 to TRBJ2-1; weak D call: TRBD1 (6 bases). V dropped 3 bases and J dropped 5 bases, with 17 bases sitting between them. Germline V gene sequence: CDR1 MGHRA, CDR2 YSYEKL. The CDR3 is made up of 16 amino acids.